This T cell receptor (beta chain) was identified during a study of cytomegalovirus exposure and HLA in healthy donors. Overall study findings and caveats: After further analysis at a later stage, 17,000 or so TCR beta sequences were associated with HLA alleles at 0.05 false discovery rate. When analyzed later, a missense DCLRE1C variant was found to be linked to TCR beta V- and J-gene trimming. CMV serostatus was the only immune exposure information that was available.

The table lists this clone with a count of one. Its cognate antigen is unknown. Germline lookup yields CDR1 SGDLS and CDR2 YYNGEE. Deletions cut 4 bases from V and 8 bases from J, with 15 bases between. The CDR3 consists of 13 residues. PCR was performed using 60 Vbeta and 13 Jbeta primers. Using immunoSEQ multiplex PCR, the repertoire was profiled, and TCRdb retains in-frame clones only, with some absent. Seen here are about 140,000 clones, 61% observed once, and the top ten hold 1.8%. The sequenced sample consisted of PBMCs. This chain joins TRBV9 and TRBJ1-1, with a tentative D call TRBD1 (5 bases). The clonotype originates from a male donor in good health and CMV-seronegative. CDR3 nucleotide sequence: TGTGCCAGCAGCCCAGGGACTTGGGAGGAAGCTTTCTTT. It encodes CASSPGTWEEAFF.